This T cell receptor (beta chain) derives from a study of T cells in Graves' hyperthyroidism and ophthalmopathy. This clonotype was counted ten times or more. RNA transcripts provided the source from which TCR beta CDR3 regions were amplified. The HTBI set primed first-round TCR CDR3 RT-PCR. One entry per CDR3 protein results from TCRdb running MiXCR on the multiplex PCR reads. The sample has 340,000 or so distinct CDR3 sequences, under 25% seen once. The V gene's germline CDR1 is PRHDT and CDR2 FYEKMQ (reference sequence). The CDR3 sequence is 12 residues long. Unmatched junction bases numbered 3, after V lost 10 bases and J lost 3 bases.

The V and J genes are TRBV13 and TRBJ2-7; 10 bases are shared with TRBD1. Input material: blood. The sequence came from a woman in her fifties or sixties with Graves' hyperthyroidism. CDR3 nucleotides: TGTGCCACCGGACAGGGGGTCTACGAGCAGTACTTC. This codes for CATGQGVYEQYF.